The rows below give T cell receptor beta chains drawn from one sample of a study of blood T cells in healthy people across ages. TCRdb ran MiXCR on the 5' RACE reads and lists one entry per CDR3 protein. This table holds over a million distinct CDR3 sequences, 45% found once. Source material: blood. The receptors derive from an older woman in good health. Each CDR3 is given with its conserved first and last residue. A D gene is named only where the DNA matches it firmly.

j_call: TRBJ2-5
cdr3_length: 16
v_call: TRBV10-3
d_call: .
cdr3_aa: CAISVVWGRAQETQYF

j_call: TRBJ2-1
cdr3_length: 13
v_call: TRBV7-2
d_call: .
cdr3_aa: CASSSYRSSEQFF

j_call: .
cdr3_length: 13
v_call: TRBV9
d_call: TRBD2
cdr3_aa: CASSATSEETQYF

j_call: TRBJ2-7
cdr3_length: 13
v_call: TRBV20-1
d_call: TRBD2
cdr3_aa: CSAPAGRGYEQYF

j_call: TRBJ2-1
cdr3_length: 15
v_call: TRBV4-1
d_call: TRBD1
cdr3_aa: CASGMGQGRNNEQFF

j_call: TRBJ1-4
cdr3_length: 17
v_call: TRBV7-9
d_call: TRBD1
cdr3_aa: CASSYRMDRGVEEKLFF

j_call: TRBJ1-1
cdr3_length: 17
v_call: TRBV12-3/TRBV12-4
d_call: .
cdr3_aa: CAVSLPLDYTVNTEAFF

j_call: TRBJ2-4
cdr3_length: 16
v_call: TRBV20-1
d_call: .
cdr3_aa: CSARLIREWEKNIQYF

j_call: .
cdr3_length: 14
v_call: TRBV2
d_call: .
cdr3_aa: CASSAGGLTETQYF

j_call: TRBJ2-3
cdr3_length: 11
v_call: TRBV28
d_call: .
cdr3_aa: CASNGGYTQYF

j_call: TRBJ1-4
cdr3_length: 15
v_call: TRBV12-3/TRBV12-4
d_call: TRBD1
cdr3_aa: CASSPGTGGNEKLFF

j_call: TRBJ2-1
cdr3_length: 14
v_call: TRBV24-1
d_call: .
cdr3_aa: CATSDLRSYNEQFF

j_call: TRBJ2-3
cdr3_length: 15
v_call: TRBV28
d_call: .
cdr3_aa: CASSLSKKGTDTQYF

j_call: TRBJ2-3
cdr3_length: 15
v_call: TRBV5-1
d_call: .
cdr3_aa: CASSRQDDRTDTQYF

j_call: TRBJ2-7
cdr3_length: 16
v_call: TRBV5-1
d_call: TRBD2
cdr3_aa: CASSQKTTSGGYEQYF

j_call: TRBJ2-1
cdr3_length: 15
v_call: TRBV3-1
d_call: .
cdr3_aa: CASSHRAGGTDEQFF

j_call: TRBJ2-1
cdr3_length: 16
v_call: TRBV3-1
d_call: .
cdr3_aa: CASSQDPASVYNEQFF

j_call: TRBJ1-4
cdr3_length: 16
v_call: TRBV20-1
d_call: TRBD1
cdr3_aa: CSARDPLEGAGGKLFF

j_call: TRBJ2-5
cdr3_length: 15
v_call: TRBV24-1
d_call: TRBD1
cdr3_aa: CATSEVGQGQETQYF

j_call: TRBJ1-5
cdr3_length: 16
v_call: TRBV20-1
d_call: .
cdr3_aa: CSAYNIVLGGNQPQHF